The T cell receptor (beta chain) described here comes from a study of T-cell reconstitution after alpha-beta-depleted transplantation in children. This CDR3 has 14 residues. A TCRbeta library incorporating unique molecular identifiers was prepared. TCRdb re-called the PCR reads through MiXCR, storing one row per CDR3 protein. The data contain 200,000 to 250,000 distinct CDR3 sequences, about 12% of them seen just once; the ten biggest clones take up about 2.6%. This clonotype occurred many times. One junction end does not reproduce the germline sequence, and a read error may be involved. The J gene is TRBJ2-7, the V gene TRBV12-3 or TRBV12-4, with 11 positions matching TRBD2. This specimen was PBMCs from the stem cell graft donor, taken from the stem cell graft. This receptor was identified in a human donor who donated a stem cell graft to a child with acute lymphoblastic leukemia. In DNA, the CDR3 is TGTGCCAGCAGTCTAGCGGGAGGATTGGACGAGCAGTACTTC. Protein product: CASSLAGGLDEQYF.